Each of the 23 T cell receptor beta chains below was sequenced from the same sample in a study of blood T cell repertoires in COVID-19. Clones were read by immunoSEQ multiplex PCR, and TCRdb kept only the in-frame ones, dropping some. The sample carries under 70,000 clones, around 84% recorded once. Sequences were obtained from peripheral blood. These receptors were taken from a woman older than 75 with acute or convalescent COVID-19.

The rearrangement links TRBV4-2 to TRBJ1-1, with a tentative D call TRBD1 (5 bases). CDR3 length equals 14 residues. Germline values: CDR1 LGHNA, CDR2 YNFKEQ. Trimming stripped 3 bases from V and 6 bases from J, with 14 bases between. The CDR3 region has the DNA TGTGCCAGCAGCCAGCTGGGGGAGGGAGCTGAAGCTTTCTTT. Its protein is CASSQLGEGAEAFF.

V usage is TRBV11-3 and J usage is TRBJ1-1; 7 nucleotides agree with TRBD1. CDR3 size: 14 residues. J gave up 1 base and V 4 bases, and 3 bases lay outside the gene matches. CDR1 is SGHNT, CDR2 YENEEA, per germline. CDR3: CASSYRQGNTEAFF. In DNA, the CDR3 is TGTGCCAGCAGCTACCGACAGGGGAACACTGAAGCTTTCTTT.

The sample holds a few counts of this clone. J is TRBJ2-5 and V is TRBV10-3, with D perhaps matching TRBD2 (7 bases). Trimming took 3 bases from V and 0 from J, leaving 20 bases between them. Germline-derived CDR1 and CDR2 are ENHRY and SYGVKD. This CDR3 has 18 amino acids. CDR3 DNA sequence: TGTGCCATCAGTGATGGAGGCCGGGGGGCCCCGTACCAAGAGACCCAGTACTTC. Translating gives CAISDGGRGAPYQETQYF.

The chain has TRBV5-8 and TRBJ2-2; TRBD2 agrees at 8 bases. Germline V gene lookup returns CDR1 SGHTS and CDR2 YDEGEE. The ends lost 2 bases at V and 2 bases at J; junction bases unmatched: 5. The CDR3 has 16 amino acids. CDR3 coding DNA: TGTGCCAGCAGCTTCCGCGGGGGGACTAACACCGGGGAGCTGTTTTTT. The encoded protein is CASSFRGGTNTGELFF. Full variable domain (remainder filled in from reference TRBV5-8 and TRBJ2-2): EAGVTQSPTHLIKTRGQQATLRCSPISGHTSVYWYQQALGLGLQFLLWYDEGEERNRGNFPPRFSGRQFPNYSSELNVNALELEDSALYLCASSFRGGTNTGELFFGEGSRLTVL.

This clone was counted once. This sequence joins TRBV7-9 and TRBJ2-7; TRBD1 aligns across 12 bases. CDR1 and CDR2 (germline): SEHNR, FQNEAQ (reference sequence). The CDR3 loop spans 14 amino acids. V lost 5 bases to trimming and J lost 7 bases; unmatched junction nucleotides: 6. This CDR3 is CASSQGQGAREQYF. Written as DNA, the CDR3 is TGTGCCAGCAGCCAGGGACAGGGGGCAAGAGAGCAGTACTTC.

This clone was found once. The chain carries TRBV6-5 and TRBJ1-4, with 9 bases that match TRBD1. The CDR3 runs to 15 residues. V lost 10 bases, J lost 0 bases, and 6 bases stayed unmatched. Germline V gene data show CDR1 as MNHEY and CDR2 as SVGAGI. CDR3: CATKQGAATNEKLFF. The CDR3 nucleotides read TGTGCCACCAAACAGGGGGCAGCAACTAATGAAAAACTGTTTTTT.

The chain combines TRBV28 with TRBJ1-5; 11 bases are a match to TRBD1. Per the germline V gene, CDR1 is MDHEN and CDR2 is SYDVKM. Trimming at V came to 8 bases and at J to 6 bases, leaving 6 bases not matched to a gene. This CDR3 comprises 14 residues. Here the CDR3 reads CASRSGQGAQPQHF. The CDR3 nucleotides read TGTGCCAGCCGCTCAGGACAGGGGGCTCAGCCCCAGCATTTT.

The CDR3, as DNA: TGTGCCAGCAGCTCCCGACAGGGGACAGATACGCAGTATTTT. It codes for CASSSRQGTDTQYF. This rearrangement joins TRBV11-2 to TRBJ2-3; TRBD1 aligns across 8 bases. Trimming took 4 bases from V and 3 from J; bases not matched to a gene: 3. The CDR3 loop spans 14 amino acids. From germline, CDR1 is SGHAT and CDR2 FQNNGV.

This clone was seen a single time. V usage is TRBV5-1 and J usage is TRBJ2-7, with D possibly matching TRBD1 (5 bases). Germline V gene data show CDR1 as SGHRS and CDR2 as YFSETQ. The CDR3 loop spans 14 amino acids. V was trimmed by 3 bases and J by 2 bases, leaving 12 bases between them. The CDR3 reads CASSSDSSTYEQYF. CDR3 DNA: TGCGCCAGCAGCTCTGACAGCTCGACCTACGAGCAGTACTTC.

The chain employs TRBV15 and TRBJ1-4; no firm D call. The V gene's germline CDR1 is LNHNV and CDR2 YYDKDF (reference sequence). The germline V and J ends were trimmed by 8 bases and 5 bases, with 9 bases remaining between them. The length of the CDR3 is 12 residues. CDR3 sequence: CATGDLNEKLFF. CDR3 sequence (DNA): TGTGCCACCGGTGACTTAAATGAAAAACTGTTTTTT.

This chain links TRBV6-6 with TRBJ1-3; D may be TRBD1 (6 bases). This CDR3 region has 15 residues. Trimming pared 6 bases from V and 4 bases from J, leaving 16 bases between. The germline V gene has CDR1 MNHNY and CDR2 SVGAGI (reference sequence). CDR3 residues: CASRSGQPPGNTIYF. In DNA, the CDR3 is TGTGCCAGCAGATCCGGACAGCCTCCGGGAAACACCATATATTTT.

This chain uses TRBV30 with TRBJ1-1; D might be TRBD1 (6 bases). Germline V gene lookup returns CDR1 GTSNPN and CDR2 SVGIG (reference sequence). Trimming left V 5 bases short and J 1 base short, with 14 bases between. CDR3 length equals 14 residues. CDR3: CAWSKGGKNTEAFF. The CDR3 DNA reads as TGTGCCTGGTCAAAGGGGGGGAAGAACACTGAAGCTTTCTTT.

The V and J genes are TRBV5-1 and TRBJ2-7, with D perhaps TRBD1 (6 bases). Deletions cut 0 bases from V and 5 bases from J, with 18 bases between. Germline values: CDR1 SGHRS, CDR2 YFSETQ. The CDR3 length is 16 residues. The CDR3 reads CASSLEAPTGWNEQYF. The CDR3 nucleotides read TGCGCCAGCAGCTTGGAGGCCCCAACAGGGTGGAACGAGCAGTACTTC.

The V gene is TRBV2, the J gene TRBJ2-2; 9 nucleotides align to TRBD1. V dropped 6 bases and J dropped 13; count of bases not matched to a gene: 9. The CDR3 runs 13 residues. Germline V lookup: CDR1 SNHLY, CDR2 FYNNEI. DNA of the CDR3: TGTGCCAGCAGCGGACCGGGACAGGGTTTGCTGTTTTTT. Amino acid sequence: CASSGPGQGLLFF.

The chain carries TRBV5-1 and TRBJ2-5; TRBD2 is a possible D gene (6 bases). V was cut by 3 bases and J by 3 bases, with 12 bases left in between. The germline V gene encodes CDR1 SGHRS and CDR2 YFSETQ. The CDR3 totals 14 residues. CDR3 loop: CASSSIGGEETQYF. The CDR3, as DNA: TGCGCCAGCAGCTCCATCGGAGGGGAAGAGACCCAGTACTTC.

V gene TRBV7-9 combines with J gene TRBJ1-1, with D maybe TRBD1 (5 bases). Germline V CDR1 and CDR2: SEHNR, FQNEAQ (reference sequence). The CDR3 has 12 amino acids. The ends were cut back, 1 base at V and 7 bases at J, with 7 bases in the middle. The DNA for the CDR3 is TGTGCCAGCAGCTTAGGCGGGGGTGAAGCTTTCTTT. Amino acid sequence: CASSLGGGEAFF.

This chain uses TRBV29-1 with TRBJ1-5; tentative D call: TRBD1 (6 bases). Germline CDR1 and CDR2: SQVTM and ANQGSEA. The CDR3 is 12 amino acids. The CDR3 nucleotides read TGCAGGTCAGGGGCGCATTATCAGCCCCAGCATTTT. Its translation is CRSGAHYQPQHF.

For the CDR3, the DNA is TGCGCCAGCAGTCGGGCCCCAGGGGAGGGCTACACCTTC. It encodes CASSRAPGEGYTF. The chain employs TRBV5-1 and TRBJ1-2, with a tentative D call TRBD1 (6 bases). The V gene's germline CDR1 is SGHRS and CDR2 YFSETQ. The CDR3 covers 13 residues. V was trimmed by 5 bases and J by 8 bases, leaving 16 bases between them.

This rearrangement joins TRBV7-9 to TRBJ1-2; D ambiguous. Germline V gives CDR1 SEHNR, CDR2 FQNEAQ (reference sequence). Trimming left V 4 bases short and J 0 bases short, with 9 bases between. This CDR3 is 14 amino acids long. The CDR3 DNA reads as TGTGCCAGCAGCTCCACTTCCGCTAACTATGGCTACACCTTC. Its protein is CASSSTSANYGYTF.

The gene calls are TRBV5-1 and TRBJ1-6; the match to TRBD1 covers 7 bases. The CDR3 runs to 15 residues. Germline CDR1 and CDR2: SGHRS and YFSETQ. With V trimmed by 0 bases and J by 5 bases, 2 bases remained unmatched. The CDR3 loop is CASSLGQGNNSPLHF. The CDR3 nucleotides are TGCGCCAGCAGCTTGGGACAGGGAAATAATTCACCCCTCCACTTT.

The chain employs TRBV6-5 and TRBJ2-7, with 10 bases identical to TRBD1. Germline V gives CDR1 MNHEY, CDR2 SVGAGI. V dropped 8 bases and J dropped 2; count of bases not matched to a gene: 6. There are 14 residues in the CDR3. As DNA, the CDR3 is TGTGCCAGCTCGTTAGGACAGGGGGCCTACGAGCAGTACTTC. Amino acids: CASSLGQGAYEQYF.

The chain recombines TRBV19 with TRBJ2-3, with a possible D match to TRBD2 (6 bases). The V and J ends lost 4 bases and 2 bases respectively, with 16 bases between them. Germline V gene data show CDR1 as LNHDA and CDR2 as SQIVND (reference sequence). This CDR3 is 16 amino acids long. This CDR3 is CASSTSSVRYTDTQYF. The CDR3 DNA is TGTGCCAGTAGTACCTCTAGCGTTAGGTACACAGATACGCAGTATTTT.

The J gene is TRBJ1-4, the V gene TRBV4-1; 9 bases align to TRBD1. V was pared by 4 bases and J by 0 bases, with 6 bases of the junction left unmatched. From germline, CDR1 is MGHRA and CDR2 YSYEKL. This CDR3 spans 17 amino acids. CDR3 DNA: TGCGCCAGCAGCCTCGGACAGGGGTCCGCAACTAATGAAAAACTGTTTTTT. Its translation: CASSLGQGSATNEKLFF.